The 17 T cell receptor beta chains given below trace back to one sample, sequenced in a study of naive and memory T cell subsets listed by TCRdb under 2017. Libraries were constructed by UMI-ligation and nested PCR. Sequencing relied on an Illumina MiSeq. The beta constant-region primer consisted of an equimolar mixture of two oligonucleotides that together covered TRBC1 and TRBC2. Four rounds of PCR, combining the SP2 primer with nested alpha and beta constant-region primers, were used to amplify the ligated cDNA. Through fastp at Q25 and MiXCR, TCRdb rebuilt clones from the public reads, retaining in-frame beta chains. Entries are consolidated by CDR3 protein sequence, retaining the most common genes and DNA. For this sample the table gives more than 8,500 distinct CDR3 sequences, of which around 5.6% were detected only once. Of the sample, around 53% is held by the ten largest clones. The specimen sequenced was CD4+ TEMRA cells from blood. In the paper's terms, the cell subset or site label means: effector memory re-expressing CD45RA, CD45RA+ CD27-. Receptors were obtained from a human donor in good health.

Ten or more counts support this clonotype. This chain uses TRBV11-2 with TRBJ2-7; a possible D gene is TRBD2 (5 bases). The CDR3 consists of 13 residues. Trimming took off 4 bases at V and 4 bases at J, with 11 bases between the two ends. Per germline, CDR1 SGHAT and CDR2 FQNNGV. CDR3 residues: CASSSPREYEQYF. The CDR3 DNA sequence: TGTGCCAGCAGCTCACCGAGGGAGTACGAGCAGTACTTC. The full variable domain, completed using reference TRBV11-2 and TRBJ2-7, is EAGVAQSPRYKIIEKRQSVAFWCNPISGHATLYWYQQILGQGPKLLIQFQNNGVVDDSQLPKDRFSAERLKGVDSTLKIQPAKLEDSAVYLCASSSPREYEQYFGPGTRLTVT.

This clonotype was seen at least ten times. Here the CDR3 reads CSARDPGQGLFF. The CDR3 DNA is TGCAGTGCTAGGGACCCAGGACAGGGATTATTCTTC. The chain employs TRBV20-1 and TRBJ2-1, with 8 bases fitting TRBD1. Germline assignment: CDR1 DFQATT and CDR2 SNEGSKA (reference sequence). This CDR3 has 12 amino acids. With 3 bases clipped from V and 16 bases from J, the junction kept 11 bases outside the gene matches.

V is TRBV5-4 and J is TRBJ1-4, with 7 bases matching TRBD1. There are 16 residues in the CDR3. The V and J ends lost 6 bases and 3 bases, in that order; junction bases with no gene match: 11. Looked up from germline, CDR1 is SGHNT and CDR2 is YYREEE (reference sequence). Written as DNA, the CDR3 is TGTGCCAGCACCGTAACCTCCGGGACAGCTAATGAAAAACTGTTTTTT. This codes for CASTVTSGTANEKLFF. Based on the CDR3 plus reference TRBV5-4 and TRBJ1-4, the full variable domain is ETGVTQSPTHLIKTRGQQVTLRCSSQSGHNTVSWYQQALGQGPQFIFQYYREEENGRGNFPPRFSGLQFPNYSSELNVNALELDDSALYLCASTVTSGTANEKLFFGSGTQLSVL.

At least ten counts were recorded for this clonotype. The chain joins TRBV20-1 to TRBJ1-2; D not resolved. CDR3 length equals 13 residues. The V gene's germline CDR1 is DFQATT and CDR2 SNEGSKA (reference sequence). The V and J ends lost 0 bases and 8 bases respectively, with 13 bases between them. The CDR3 here is CSARDPKSKGYTF. Written as DNA, the CDR3 is TGCAGTGCTAGAGATCCGAAGTCGAAAGGCTACACCTTC.

In its sample, this clonotype was seen many times. This chain uses TRBV7-2 with TRBJ1-5; 8 bases line up with TRBD1. The CDR3 sequence is 16 residues long. V shed 5 bases, J shed 6 bases, and the junction held 12 bases outside the gene matches. The V gene's germline CDR1 is SGHTA and CDR2 FQGNSA. CDR3 region: CASSVHGQGTSQPQHF. CDR3 DNA: TGTGCCAGCAGCGTACATGGACAGGGAACCTCTCAGCCCCAGCATTTT.

This clonotype was observed a few times. The V gene is TRBV18, the J gene TRBJ2-4, with D perhaps given as TRBD1 or TRBD2 (5 bases each). CDR1 is KGHSH, CDR2 LQKENI, per germline. The CDR3 runs 14 residues. The ends were cut back, 3 bases at V and 5 bases at J, with 11 bases in the middle. Here the CDR3 reads CASSPDRGQNIQYF. The CDR3, as DNA: TGTGCCAGCTCACCGGATAGGGGACAAAACATTCAGTACTTC.

The rearrangement links TRBV12-3 or TRBV12-4 to TRBJ1-5; D unresolved. The V end lost 7 bases, the J end lost 5 bases, and 15 bases lay between the germline ends. The CDR3 is made up of 14 amino acids. This CDR3 is CASTKRFEDQPQHF. CDR3 nucleotides: TGTGCCAGCACGAAGAGATTTGAGGATCAGCCCCAGCATTTT.

In this sample, this clonotype turned up many times. The rearrangement links TRBV30 to TRBJ2-7; 7 bases fit TRBD2. CDR3 length equals 13 residues. Trimming cost V 0 bases and J 3 bases; bases outside gene matches: 2. The germline gives CDR1 GTSNPN, CDR2 SVGIG (reference sequence). Here the CDR3 reads CAWSVRGDYEQYF. In DNA form, the CDR3 reads TGTGCCTGGAGTGTTCGGGGGGACTACGAGCAGTACTTC.

There are many counts of this clonotype. The CDR3 protein is CASSQAGTGSSYEQYF. The CDR3 coding sequence is TGTGCCAGCAGCCAAGCCGGGACAGGAAGCTCCTACGAGCAGTACTTC. J is TRBJ2-7 and V is TRBV3-1; TRBD1 matches at 8 bases. V gave up 1 base and J gave up 0 bases; unmatched junction bases: 5. CDR3 length: 16 amino acids. Germline CDR1 is LGHDT and CDR2 is YNNKEL (reference sequence).

This chain uses TRBV7-2 with TRBJ1-4; D might be TRBD1 (5 bases). Trimming removed 4 bases from V and 5 bases from J, with 14 bases in between. This CDR3 comprises 15 residues. CDR1 and CDR2 (germline): SGHTA, FQGNSA. CDR3 DNA: TGTGCCAGCAGCTCCCAGGGAAGTTTGAATGAAAAACTGTTTTTT. This codes for CASSSQGSLNEKLFF.

This chain joins TRBV3-1 and TRBJ2-5; no clear D. Germline CDR1 is LGHDT and CDR2 is YNNKEL (reference sequence). V was trimmed by 0 bases and J by 8 bases, leaving 13 bases between them. This CDR3 comprises 14 residues. The CDR3, as DNA: TGTGCCAGCAGCCAAGACCAGGAAACCGTAACCCAGTACTTC. Amino acids: CASSQDQETVTQYF.

The table lists this clonotype with many counts. The V and J genes are TRBV6-2 or TRBV6-3 and TRBJ2-7; D call uncertain. Germline values: CDR1 MNHEY, CDR2 SVGEGT. Trimming left V 2 bases short and J 0 bases short, with 14 bases between. The CDR3 has 16 residues. CDR3 bases: TGTGCCAGCAGTTACCCCCTCCAGAAGTTCTCCTACGAGCAGTACTTC. It is translated as CASSYPLQKFSYEQYF.

This clonotype has a handful of counts. This chain links TRBV2 with TRBJ1-2; 9 nucleotides agree with TRBD1. V dropped 5 bases and J dropped 4; count of bases not matched to a gene: 5. Germline CDR1 is SNHLY and CDR2 is FYNNEI. The CDR3 loop spans 14 amino acids. As DNA, the CDR3 is TGTGCCAGCAGTATTACAGGGGGCGGCTATGGCTACACCTTC. Translated, it gives CASSITGGGYGYTF.

For this clonotype: Possible read error: a much larger clone is one base away. The chain joins TRBV7-2 to TRBJ2-6; D may be TRBD2 (6 bases). Germline V gives CDR1 SGHTA, CDR2 FQGNSA. The CDR3 runs to 14 residues. In DNA, the CDR3 is TGTGCCAGCAGCTTAGGAGGAGGGGCCTACGTCCTGACTTTC. Translating gives CASSLGGGAYVLTF.

This clonotype was seen many times. The rearrangement uses TRBV27 and TRBJ2-2; D may be TRBD1 or TRBD2 (7 bases each). V lost 8 bases and J lost 1, with 23 bases in between. CDR3 length: 18 residues. The germline CDR1 and CDR2 sequences are MNHEY and SMNVEV (reference sequence). CDR3 sequence reads: CASHRGAGATRNTGELFF. CDR3 sequence (DNA): TGTGCCAGCCACAGGGGCGCGGGGGCCACCCGGAACACCGGGGAGCTGTTTTTT.

This clonotype was seen repeatedly, ten times or more. The chain carries TRBV6-5 and TRBJ2-1, with 11 bases identical to TRBD1. V lost 4 bases and J lost 7; bases outside the gene matches: 6. Germline-derived CDR1 and CDR2 are MNHEY and SVGAGI. The CDR3 is made up of 15 amino acids. The CDR3 spells CASSSDRGLGNEQFF. In DNA form, the CDR3 reads TGTGCCAGCAGTTCGGACAGGGGGCTGGGGAATGAGCAGTTCTTC.

The chain combines TRBV5-6 with TRBJ1-1; 7 bases agree with TRBD1. The CDR3 runs to 15 residues. Germline trimming cut 4 bases from V and 6 bases from J; bases unmatched to any gene: 12. Looked up from germline, CDR1 is SGHDT and CDR2 is YYEEEE. The CDR3 sequence: CASSQGDPGPSEAFF. The CDR3, as DNA: TGTGCCAGCAGCCAGGGGGATCCGGGACCTTCTGAAGCTTTCTTT.